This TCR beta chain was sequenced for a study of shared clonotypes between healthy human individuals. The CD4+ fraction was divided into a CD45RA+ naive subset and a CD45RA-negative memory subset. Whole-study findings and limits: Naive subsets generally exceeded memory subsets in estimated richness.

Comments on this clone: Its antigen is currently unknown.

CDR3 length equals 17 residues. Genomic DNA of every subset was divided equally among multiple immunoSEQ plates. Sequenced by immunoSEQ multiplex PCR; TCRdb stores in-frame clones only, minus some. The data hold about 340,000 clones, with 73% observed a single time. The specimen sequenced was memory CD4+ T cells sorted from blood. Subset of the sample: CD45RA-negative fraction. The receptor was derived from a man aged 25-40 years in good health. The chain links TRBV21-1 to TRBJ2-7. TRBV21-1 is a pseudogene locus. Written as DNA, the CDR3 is TGTGCCAGCAGCAAGGAATCCGTTTCCCAGGGACCCTACGAGCAGTACTTC. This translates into CASSKESVSQGPYEQYF.